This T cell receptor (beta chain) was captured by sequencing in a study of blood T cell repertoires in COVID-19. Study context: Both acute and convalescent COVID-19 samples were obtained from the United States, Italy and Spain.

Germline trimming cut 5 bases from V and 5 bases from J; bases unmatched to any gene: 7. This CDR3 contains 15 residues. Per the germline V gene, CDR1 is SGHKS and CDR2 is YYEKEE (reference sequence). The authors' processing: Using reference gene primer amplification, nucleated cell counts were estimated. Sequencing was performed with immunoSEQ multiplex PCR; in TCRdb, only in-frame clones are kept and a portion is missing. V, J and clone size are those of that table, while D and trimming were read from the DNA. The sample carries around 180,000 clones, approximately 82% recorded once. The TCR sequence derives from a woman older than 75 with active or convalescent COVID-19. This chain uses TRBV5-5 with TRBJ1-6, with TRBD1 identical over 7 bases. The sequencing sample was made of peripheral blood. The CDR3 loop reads CASRSPGQNNSPLHF. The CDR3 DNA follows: TGTGCCAGCAGATCGCCGGGACAGAATAATTCACCCCTCCACTTT.